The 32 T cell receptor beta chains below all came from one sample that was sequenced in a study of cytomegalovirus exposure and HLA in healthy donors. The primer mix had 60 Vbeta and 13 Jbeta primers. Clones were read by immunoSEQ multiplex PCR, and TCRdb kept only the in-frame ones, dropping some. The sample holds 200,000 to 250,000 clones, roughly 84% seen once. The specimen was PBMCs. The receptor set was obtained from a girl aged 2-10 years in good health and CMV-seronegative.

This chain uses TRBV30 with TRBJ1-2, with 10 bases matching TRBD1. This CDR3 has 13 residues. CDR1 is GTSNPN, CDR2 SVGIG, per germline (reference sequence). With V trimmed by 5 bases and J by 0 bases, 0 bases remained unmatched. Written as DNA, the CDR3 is TGTGCCTGGGGGACAGGGGCTAACTATGGCTACACCTTC. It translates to CAWGTGANYGYTF.

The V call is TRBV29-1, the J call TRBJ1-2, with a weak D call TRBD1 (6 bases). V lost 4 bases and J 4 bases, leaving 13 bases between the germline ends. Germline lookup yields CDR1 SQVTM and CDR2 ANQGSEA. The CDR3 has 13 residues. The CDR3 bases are TGCAGCGTTGGTGGGGGCATCCGCTATGGCTACACCTTC. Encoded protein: CSVGGGIRYGYTF.

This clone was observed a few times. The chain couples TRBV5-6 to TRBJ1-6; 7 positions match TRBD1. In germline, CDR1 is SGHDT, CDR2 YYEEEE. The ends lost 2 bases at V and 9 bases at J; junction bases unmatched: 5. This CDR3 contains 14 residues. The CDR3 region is CASSFGQVGSPLHF. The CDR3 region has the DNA TGTGCCAGCAGCTTTGGACAGGTCGGTTCACCCCTCCACTTT.

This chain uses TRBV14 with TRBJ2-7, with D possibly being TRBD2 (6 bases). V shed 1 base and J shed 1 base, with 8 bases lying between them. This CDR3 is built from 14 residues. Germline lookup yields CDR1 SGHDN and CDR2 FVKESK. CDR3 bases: TGTGCCAGCAGCCAAGGGGCGGGGTCCTACGAGCAGTACTTC. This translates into CASSQGAGSYEQYF.

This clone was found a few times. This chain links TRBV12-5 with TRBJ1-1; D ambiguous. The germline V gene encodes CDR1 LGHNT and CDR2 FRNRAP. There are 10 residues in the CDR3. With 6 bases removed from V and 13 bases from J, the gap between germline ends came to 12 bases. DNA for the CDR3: TGTGCTAGTGGGCCTTGTACGGGTTTCTTT. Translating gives CASGPCTGFF.

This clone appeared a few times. The CDR3 nucleotides read TGTGCCAGCAGCTCCGGACAGGGGATTATATCCTATAATTCACCCCTCCACTTT. Its protein is CASSSGQGIISYNSPLHF. The chain carries TRBV13 and TRBJ1-6, with 9 bases matching TRBD1. The trim removed 4 bases at V and 1 base at J, leaving 8 bases unmatched. CDR1 PRHDT and CDR2 FYEKMQ come from the germline V gene (reference sequence). This CDR3 has 18 residues.

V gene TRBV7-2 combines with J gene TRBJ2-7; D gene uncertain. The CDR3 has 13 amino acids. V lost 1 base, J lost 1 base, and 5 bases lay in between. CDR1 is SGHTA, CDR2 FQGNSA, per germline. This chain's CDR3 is CASSLERSYEQYF. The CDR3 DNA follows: TGTGCCAGCAGCTTAGAGAGGTCCTACGAGCAGTACTTC.

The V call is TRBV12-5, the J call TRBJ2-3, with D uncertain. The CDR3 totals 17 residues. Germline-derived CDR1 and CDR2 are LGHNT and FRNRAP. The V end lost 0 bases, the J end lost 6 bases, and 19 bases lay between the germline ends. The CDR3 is CASGLVLIGRPGDTQYF. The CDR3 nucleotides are TGTGCTAGTGGTTTGGTACTTATCGGCCGCCCCGGGGATACGCAGTATTTT.

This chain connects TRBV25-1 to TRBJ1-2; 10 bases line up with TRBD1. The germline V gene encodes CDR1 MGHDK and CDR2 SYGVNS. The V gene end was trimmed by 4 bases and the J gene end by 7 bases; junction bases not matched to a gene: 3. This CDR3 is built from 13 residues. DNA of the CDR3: TGTGCCAGCAGTGGACAGGGGGCGACTGGCTACACCTTC. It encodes CASSGQGATGYTF.

CDR3 amino acids: CASSKGTSMPDTQYF. CDR3 bases: TGTGCCAGCAGCAAAGGGACTTCCATGCCAGATACGCAGTATTTT. V and J are TRBV21-1 and TRBJ2-3; the table calls TRBD2, which could not be checked here. TRBV21-1 corresponds to a pseudogene. The CDR3 covers 15 residues.

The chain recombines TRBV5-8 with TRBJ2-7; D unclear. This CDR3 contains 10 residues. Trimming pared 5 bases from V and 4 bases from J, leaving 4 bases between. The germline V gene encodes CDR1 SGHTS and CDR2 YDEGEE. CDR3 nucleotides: TGTGCCAGCAGGTCTTACGAGCAGTACTTC. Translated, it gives CASRSYEQYF.

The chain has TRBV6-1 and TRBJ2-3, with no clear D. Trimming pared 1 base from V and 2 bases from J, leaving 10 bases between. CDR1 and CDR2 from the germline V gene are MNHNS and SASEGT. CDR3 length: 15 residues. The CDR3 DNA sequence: TGTGCCAGCAGTGAAGGCCTAGGCCTCACAGATACGCAGTATTTT. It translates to CASSEGLGLTDTQYF.

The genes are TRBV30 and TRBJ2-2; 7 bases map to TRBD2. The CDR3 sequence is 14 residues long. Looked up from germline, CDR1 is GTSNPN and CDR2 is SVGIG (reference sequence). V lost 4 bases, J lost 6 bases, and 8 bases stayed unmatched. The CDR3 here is CAWTHGGGSGELFF. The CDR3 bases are TGTGCCTGGACCCATGGGGGGGGATCCGGGGAGCTGTTTTTT.

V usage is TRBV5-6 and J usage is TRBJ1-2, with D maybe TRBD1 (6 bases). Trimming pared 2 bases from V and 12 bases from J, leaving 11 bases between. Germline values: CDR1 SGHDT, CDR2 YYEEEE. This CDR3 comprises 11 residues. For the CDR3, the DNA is TGTGCCAGCAGCTTAGCCCAGGGGAACACCTTC. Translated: CASSLAQGNTF.

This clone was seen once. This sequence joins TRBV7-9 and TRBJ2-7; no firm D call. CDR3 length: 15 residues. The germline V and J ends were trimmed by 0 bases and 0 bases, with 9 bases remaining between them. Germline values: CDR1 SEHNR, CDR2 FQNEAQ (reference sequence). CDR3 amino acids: CASSLAPGGSYEQYF. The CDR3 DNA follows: TGTGCCAGCAGCTTAGCGCCGGGTGGCTCCTACGAGCAGTACTTC.

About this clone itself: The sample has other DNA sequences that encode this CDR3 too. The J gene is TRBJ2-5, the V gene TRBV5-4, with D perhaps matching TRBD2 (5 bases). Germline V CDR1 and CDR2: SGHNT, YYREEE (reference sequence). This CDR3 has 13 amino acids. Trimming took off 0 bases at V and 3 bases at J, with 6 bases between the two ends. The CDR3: CASSLGSEETQYF. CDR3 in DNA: TGTGCCAGCAGCTTGGGTAGCGAAGAGACCCAGTACTTC.

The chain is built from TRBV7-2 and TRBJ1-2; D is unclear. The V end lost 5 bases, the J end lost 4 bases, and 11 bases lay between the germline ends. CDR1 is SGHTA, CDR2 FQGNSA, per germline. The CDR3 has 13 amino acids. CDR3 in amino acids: CASSRLFSYGYTF. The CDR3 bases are TGTGCCAGCAGCCGACTCTTTAGCTATGGCTACACCTTC.

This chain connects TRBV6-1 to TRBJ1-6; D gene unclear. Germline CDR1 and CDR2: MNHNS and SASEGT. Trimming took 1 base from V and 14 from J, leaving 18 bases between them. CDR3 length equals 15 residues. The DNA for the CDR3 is TGTGCCAGCAGTGAAGGGAGGGCGGTGGCTTTGGCCCTCCACTTT. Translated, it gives CASSEGRAVALALHF.

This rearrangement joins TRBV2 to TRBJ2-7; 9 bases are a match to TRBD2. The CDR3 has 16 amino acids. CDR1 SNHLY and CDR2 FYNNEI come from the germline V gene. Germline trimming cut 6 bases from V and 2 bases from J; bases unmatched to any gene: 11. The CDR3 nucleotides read TGTGCCAGCAGCCCAGAAGTCGGCGGGAGGGCCTACGAGCAGTACTTC. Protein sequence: CASSPEVGGRAYEQYF.

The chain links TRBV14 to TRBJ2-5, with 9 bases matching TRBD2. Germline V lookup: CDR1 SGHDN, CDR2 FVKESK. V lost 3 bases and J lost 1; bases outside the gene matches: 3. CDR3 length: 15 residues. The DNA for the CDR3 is TGTGCCAGCAGCCAGGGGACTAGCTTCCAAGAGACCCAGTACTTC. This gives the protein CASSQGTSFQETQYF. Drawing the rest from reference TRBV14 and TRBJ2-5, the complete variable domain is EAGVTQFPSHSVIEKGQTVTLRCDPISGHDNLYWYRRVMGKEIKFLLHFVKESKQDESGMPNNRFLAERTGGTYSTLKVQPAELEDSGVYFCASSQGTSFQETQYFGPGTRLLVL.

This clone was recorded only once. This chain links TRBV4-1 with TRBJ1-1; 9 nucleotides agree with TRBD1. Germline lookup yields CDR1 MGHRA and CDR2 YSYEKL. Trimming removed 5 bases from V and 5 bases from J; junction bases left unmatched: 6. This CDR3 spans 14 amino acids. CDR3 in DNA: TGCGCCAGCAGCACCCGGGACAGGGAAACTGAAGCTTTCTTT. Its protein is CASSTRDRETEAFF.

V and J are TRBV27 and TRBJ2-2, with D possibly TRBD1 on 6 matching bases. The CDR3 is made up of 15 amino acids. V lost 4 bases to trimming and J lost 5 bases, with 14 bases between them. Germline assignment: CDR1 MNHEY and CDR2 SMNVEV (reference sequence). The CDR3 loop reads CASSSGAYVTGELFF. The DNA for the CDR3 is TGTGCCAGCAGTTCAGGGGCGTACGTGACCGGGGAGCTGTTTTTT.

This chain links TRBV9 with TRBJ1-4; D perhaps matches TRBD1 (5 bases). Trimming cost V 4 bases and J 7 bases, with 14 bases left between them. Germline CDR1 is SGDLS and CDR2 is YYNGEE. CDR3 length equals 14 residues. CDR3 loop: CASSPRDGGEKLFF. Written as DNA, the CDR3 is TGTGCCAGCAGCCCCCGGGACGGGGGTGAAAAACTGTTTTTT.

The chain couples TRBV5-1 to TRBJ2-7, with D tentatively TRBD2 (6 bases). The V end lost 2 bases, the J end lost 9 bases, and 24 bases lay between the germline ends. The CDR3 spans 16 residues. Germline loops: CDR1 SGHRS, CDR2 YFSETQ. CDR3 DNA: TGCGCCAGCAGCTTCAGGGCCGGGACTGCCAAGGGTTGGCAGTACTTC. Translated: CASSFRAGTAKGWQYF.

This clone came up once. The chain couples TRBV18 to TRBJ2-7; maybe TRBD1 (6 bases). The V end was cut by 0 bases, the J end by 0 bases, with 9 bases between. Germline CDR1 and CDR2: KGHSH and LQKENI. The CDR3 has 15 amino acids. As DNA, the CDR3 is TGTGCCAGCTCACCACCTCTAGGGGGCTCCTACGAGCAGTACTTC. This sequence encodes CASSPPLGGSYEQYF.

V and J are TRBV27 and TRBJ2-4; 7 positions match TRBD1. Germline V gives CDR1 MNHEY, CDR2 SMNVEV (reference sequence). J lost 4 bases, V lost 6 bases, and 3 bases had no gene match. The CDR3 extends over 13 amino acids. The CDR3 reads CASRSGQKNIQYF. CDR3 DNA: TGTGCCAGCAGGTCGGGACAGAAAAACATTCAGTACTTC.

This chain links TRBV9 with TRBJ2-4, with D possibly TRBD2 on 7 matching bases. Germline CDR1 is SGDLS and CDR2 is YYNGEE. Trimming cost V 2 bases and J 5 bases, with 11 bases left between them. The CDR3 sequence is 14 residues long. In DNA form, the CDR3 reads TGTGCCAGCAGCGTGGGGGGGCTTCAAAACATTCAGTACTTC. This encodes CASSVGGLQNIQYF.

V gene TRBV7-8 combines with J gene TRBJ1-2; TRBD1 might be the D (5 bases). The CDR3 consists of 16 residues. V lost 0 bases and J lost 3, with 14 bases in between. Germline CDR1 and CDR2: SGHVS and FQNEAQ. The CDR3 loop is CASSLAIPGGDYGYTF. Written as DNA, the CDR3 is TGTGCCAGCAGCTTAGCGATTCCGGGGGGAGACTATGGCTACACCTTC.

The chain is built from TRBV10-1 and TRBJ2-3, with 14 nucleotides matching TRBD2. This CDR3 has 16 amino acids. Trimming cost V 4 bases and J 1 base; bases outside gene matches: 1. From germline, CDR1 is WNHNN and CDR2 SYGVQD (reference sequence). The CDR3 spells CASSGGLAGGTDTQYF. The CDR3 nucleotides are TGCGCCAGCAGTGGGGGACTAGCGGGGGGCACAGATACGCAGTATTTT.

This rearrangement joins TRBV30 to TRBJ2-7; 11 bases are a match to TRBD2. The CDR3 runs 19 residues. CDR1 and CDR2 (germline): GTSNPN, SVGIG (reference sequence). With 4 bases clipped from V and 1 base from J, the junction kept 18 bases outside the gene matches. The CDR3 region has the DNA TGTGCCTGGACCCCAGGCGTGCTAGCGGGAGGACGGCTTTCCTACGAGCAGTACTTC. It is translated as CAWTPGVLAGGRLSYEQYF.

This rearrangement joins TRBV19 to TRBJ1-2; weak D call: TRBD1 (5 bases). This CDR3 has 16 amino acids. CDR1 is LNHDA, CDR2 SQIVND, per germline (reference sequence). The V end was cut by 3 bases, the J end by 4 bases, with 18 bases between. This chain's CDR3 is CASSISRQGGPYGYTF. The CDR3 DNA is TGTGCCAGTAGTATCTCTCGGCAGGGAGGCCCCTATGGCTACACCTTC.

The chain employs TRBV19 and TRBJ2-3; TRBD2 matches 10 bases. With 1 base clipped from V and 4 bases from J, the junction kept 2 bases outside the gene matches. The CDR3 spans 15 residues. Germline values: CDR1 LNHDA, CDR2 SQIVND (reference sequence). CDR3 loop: CASSIVGLASDTQYF. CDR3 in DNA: TGTGCCAGTAGTATAGTGGGACTAGCGTCAGATACGCAGTATTTT.